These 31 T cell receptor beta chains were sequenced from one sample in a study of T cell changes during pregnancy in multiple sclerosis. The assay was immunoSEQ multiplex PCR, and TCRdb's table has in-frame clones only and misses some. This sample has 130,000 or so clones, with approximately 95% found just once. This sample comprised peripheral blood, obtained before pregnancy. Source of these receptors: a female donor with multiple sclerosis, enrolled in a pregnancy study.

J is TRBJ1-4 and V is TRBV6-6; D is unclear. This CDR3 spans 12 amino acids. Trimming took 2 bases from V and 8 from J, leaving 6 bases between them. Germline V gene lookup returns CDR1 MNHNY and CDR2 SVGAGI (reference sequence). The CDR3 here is CASSYREEKLFF. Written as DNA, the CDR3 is TGTGCCAGCAGTTACCGCGAAGAAAAACTGTTTTTT.

In nucleotides, the CDR3 is TGTGCCATCAGTGAGGGAGGGAACCAAGAGACCCAGTACTTC. Protein: CAISEGGNQETQYF. J is TRBJ2-5 and V is TRBV10-3, with D possibly being TRBD2 (6 bases). The CDR3 sequence is 14 residues long. V was trimmed by 2 bases and J by 0 bases, leaving 7 bases between them. Germline values: CDR1 ENHRY, CDR2 SYGVKD.

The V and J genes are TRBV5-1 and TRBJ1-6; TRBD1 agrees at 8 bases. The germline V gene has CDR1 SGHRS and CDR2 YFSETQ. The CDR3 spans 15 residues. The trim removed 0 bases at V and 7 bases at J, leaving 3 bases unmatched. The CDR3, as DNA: TGCGCCAGCAGCTTGGGACAGGGGAGCAATTCACCCCTCCACTTT. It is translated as CASSLGQGSNSPLHF.

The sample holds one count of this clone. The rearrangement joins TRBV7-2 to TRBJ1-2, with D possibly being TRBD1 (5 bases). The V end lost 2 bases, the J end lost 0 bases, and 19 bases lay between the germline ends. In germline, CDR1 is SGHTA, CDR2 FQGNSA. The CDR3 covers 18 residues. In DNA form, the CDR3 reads TGTGCCAGCAGCTTACTTGGCGGGAGATCGGGGGCTAACTATGGCTACACCTTC. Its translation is CASSLLGGRSGANYGYTF.

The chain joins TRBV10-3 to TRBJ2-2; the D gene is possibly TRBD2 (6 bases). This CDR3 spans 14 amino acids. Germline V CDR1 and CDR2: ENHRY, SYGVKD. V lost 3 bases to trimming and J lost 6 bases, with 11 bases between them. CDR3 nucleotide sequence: TGTGCCATCAGTGACTTGACTAGAGCCGGGGAGCTGTTTTTT. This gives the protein CAISDLTRAGELFF.

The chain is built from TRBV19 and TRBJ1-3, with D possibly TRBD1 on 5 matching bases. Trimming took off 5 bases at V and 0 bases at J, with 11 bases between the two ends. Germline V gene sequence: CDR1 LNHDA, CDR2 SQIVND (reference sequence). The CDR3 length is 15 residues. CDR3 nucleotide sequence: TGTGCCAGTAGTGCGTACAGGAGCTCTGGAAACACCATATATTTT. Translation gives CASSAYRSSGNTIYF.

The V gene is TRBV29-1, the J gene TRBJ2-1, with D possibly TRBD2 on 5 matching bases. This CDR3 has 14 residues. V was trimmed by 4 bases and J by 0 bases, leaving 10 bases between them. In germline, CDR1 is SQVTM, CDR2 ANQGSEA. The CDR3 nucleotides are TGCAGCGTTGTCGGGATGAGCTCCTACAATGAGCAGTTCTTC. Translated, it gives CSVVGMSSYNEQFF.

CDR3 protein: CASSFVGTSFNTIYF. CDR3 sequence (DNA): TGTGCCAGCAGTTTCGTCGGGACATCTTTCAACACCATATATTTT. The chain uses TRBV28 and TRBJ1-3, with a weak D call TRBD1 (6 bases). CDR3 length: 15 residues. Germline values: CDR1 MDHEN, CDR2 SYDVKM. With 3 bases removed from V and 7 bases from J, the gap between germline ends came to 16 bases.

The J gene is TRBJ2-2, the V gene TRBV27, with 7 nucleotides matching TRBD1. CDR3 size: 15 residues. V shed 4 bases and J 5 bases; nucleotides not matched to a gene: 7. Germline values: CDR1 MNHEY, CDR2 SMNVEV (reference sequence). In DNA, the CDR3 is TGTGCCAGCAGTTCCCCTTACAGGGGAACCGGGGAGCTGTTTTTT. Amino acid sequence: CASSSPYRGTGELFF.

CDR3 bases: TGTGCCTGGAAGCCCGACAGGGGATGGTCCTACGAGCAGTACTTC. This codes for CAWKPDRGWSYEQYF. This sequence joins TRBV30 and TRBJ2-7; TRBD1 aligns across 8 bases. With 4 bases clipped from V and 1 base from J, the junction kept 9 bases outside the gene matches. The length of the CDR3 is 15 residues. Looked up from germline, CDR1 is GTSNPN and CDR2 is SVGIG (reference sequence).

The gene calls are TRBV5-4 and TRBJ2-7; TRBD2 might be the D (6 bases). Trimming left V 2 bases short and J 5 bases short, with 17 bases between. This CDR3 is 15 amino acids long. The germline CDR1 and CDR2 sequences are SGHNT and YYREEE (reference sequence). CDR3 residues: CASSFGGLRRDEQYF. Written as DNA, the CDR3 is TGTGCCAGCAGCTTCGGAGGGCTCCGACGGGACGAGCAGTACTTC.

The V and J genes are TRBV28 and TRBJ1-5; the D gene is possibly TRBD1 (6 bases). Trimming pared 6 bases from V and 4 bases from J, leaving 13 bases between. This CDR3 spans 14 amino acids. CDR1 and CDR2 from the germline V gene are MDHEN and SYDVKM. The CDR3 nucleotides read TGTGCCAGCAGCTCAGGGGTAGGGAATCAGCCCCAGCATTTT. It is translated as CASSSGVGNQPQHF.

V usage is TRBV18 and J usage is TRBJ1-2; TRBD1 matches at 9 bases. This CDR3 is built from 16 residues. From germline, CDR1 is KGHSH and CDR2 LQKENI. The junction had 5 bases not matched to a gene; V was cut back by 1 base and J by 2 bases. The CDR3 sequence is CASSPQTGGRNYGYTF. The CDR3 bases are TGTGCCAGCTCACCACAGACAGGGGGTAGAAACTATGGCTACACCTTC.

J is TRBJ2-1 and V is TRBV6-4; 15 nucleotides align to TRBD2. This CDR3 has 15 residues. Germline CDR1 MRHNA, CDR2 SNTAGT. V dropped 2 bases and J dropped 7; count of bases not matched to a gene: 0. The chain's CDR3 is CASSDGTSGGNEQFF. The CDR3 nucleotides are TGTGCCAGCAGTGACGGGACTAGCGGGGGGAATGAGCAGTTCTTC.

The CDR3 sequence is CASSFRTVGGADTQYF. The CDR3 bases are TGTGCCAGCAGTTTCCGGACGGTGGGAGGGGCAGATACGCAGTATTTT. The chain is built from TRBV6-5 and TRBJ2-3, with 7 bases that match TRBD2. With V trimmed by 4 bases and J by 4 bases, 11 bases remained unmatched. The germline CDR1 and CDR2 sequences are MNHEY and SVGAGI. This CDR3 contains 16 residues.

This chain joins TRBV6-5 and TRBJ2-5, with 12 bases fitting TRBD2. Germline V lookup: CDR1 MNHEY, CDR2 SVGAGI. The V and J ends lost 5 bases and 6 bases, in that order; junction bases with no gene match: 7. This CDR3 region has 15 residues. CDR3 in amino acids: CASSPSTSGRQTQYF. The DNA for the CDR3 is TGTGCCAGCAGTCCTTCGACTAGCGGGAGACAGACCCAGTACTTC.

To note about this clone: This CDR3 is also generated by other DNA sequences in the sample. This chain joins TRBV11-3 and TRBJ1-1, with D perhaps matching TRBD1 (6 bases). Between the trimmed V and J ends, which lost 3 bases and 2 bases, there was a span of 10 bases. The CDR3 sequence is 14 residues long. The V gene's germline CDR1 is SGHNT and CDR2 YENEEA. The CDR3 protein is CASSLGRGNTEAFF. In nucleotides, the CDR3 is TGTGCCAGCAGCTTGGGCAGGGGAAACACTGAAGCTTTCTTT. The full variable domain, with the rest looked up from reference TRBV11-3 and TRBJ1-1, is EAGVVQSPRYKIIEKKQPVAFWCNPISGHNTLYWYLQNLGQGPELLIRYENEEAVDDSQLPKDRFSAERLKGVDSTLKIQPAELGDSAVYLCASSLGRGNTEAFFGQGTRLTVV.

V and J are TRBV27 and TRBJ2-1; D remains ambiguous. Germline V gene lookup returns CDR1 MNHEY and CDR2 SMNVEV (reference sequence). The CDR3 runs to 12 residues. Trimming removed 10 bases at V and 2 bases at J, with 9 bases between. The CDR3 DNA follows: TGTGCCACCCGTCCCCCCTACAATGAGCAGTTCTTC. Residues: CATRPPYNEQFF.

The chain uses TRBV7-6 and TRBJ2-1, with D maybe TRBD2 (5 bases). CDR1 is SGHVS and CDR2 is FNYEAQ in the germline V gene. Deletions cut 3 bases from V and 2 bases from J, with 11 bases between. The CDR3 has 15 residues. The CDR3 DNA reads TGTGCCAGCAGCTTTGAGGCGGGCCCCTACAATGAGCAGTTCTTC. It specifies CASSFEAGPYNEQFF.

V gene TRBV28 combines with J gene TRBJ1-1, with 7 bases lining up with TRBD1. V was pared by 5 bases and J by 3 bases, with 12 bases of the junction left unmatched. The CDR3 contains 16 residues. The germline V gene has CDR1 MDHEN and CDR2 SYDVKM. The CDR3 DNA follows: TGTGCCAGCAGTGTTCCGGGACAGCTAACTCACACTGAAGCTTTCTTT. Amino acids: CASSVPGQLTHTEAFF.

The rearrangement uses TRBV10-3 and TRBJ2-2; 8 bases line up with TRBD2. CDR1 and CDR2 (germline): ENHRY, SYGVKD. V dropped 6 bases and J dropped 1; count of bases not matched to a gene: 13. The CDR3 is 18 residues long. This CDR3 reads CAISDPSGGLGNTGELFF. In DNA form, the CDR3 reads TGTGCCATCAGCGATCCGAGCGGGGGACTAGGGAACACCGGGGAGCTGTTTTTT.

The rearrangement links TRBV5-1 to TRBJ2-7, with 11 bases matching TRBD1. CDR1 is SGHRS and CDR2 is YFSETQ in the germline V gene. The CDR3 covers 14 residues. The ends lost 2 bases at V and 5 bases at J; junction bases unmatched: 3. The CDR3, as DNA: TGCGCCAGCAGCTTAAGGACAGGGGGCGACGAGCAGTACTTC. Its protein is CASSLRTGGDEQYF.

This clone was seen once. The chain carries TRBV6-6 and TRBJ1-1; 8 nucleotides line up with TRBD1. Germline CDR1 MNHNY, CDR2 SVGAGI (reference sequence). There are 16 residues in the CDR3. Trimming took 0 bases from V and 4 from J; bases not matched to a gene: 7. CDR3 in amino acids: CASSYSYRGATTEAFF. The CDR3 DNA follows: TGTGCCAGCAGTTACTCGTACAGGGGGGCGACCACTGAAGCTTTCTTT.

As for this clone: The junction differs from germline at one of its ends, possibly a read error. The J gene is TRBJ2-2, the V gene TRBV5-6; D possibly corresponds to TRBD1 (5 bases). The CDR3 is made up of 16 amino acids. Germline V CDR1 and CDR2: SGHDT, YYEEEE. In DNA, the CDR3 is TGTGCCAGCAGCCTAAGGGGTCCAACGAACTCCGGGGAGCTGTTTTTT. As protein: CASSLRGPTNSGELFF.

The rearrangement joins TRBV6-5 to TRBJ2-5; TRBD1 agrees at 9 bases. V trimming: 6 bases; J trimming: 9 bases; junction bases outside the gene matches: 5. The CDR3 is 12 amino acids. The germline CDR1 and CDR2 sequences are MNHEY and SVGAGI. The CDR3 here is CASSRTGEAQYF. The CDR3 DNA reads TGTGCCAGCAGCCGGACAGGGGAGGCCCAGTACTTC.

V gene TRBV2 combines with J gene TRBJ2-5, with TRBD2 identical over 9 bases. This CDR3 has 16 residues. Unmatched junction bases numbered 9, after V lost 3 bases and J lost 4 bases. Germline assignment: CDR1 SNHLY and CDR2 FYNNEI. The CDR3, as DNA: TGTGCCAGCAGTGAGGGGGCGGGAGGGACAAGAGAGACCCAGTACTTC. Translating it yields CASSEGAGGTRETQYF.

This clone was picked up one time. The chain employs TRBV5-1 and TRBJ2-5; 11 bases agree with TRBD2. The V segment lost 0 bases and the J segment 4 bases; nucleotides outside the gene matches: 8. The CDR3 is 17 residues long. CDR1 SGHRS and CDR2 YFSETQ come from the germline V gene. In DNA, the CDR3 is TGCGCCAGCAGCTTGGCATTAGCGGGAGGGCCCGGAGAGACCCAGTACTTC. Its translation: CASSLALAGGPGETQYF. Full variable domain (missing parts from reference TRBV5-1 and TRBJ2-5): KAGVTQTPRYLIKTRGQQVTLSCSPISGHRSVSWYQQTPGQGLQFLFEYFSETQRNKGNFPGRFSGRQFSNSRSEMNVSTLELGDSALYLCASSLALAGGPGETQYFGPGTRLLVL.

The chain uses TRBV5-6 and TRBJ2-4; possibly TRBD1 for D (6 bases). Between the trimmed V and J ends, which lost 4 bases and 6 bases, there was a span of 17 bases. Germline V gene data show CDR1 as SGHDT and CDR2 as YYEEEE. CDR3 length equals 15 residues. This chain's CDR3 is CASSDGTGHGNIQYF. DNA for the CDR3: TGTGCCAGCAGCGACGGAACAGGGCACGGAAACATTCAGTACTTC.

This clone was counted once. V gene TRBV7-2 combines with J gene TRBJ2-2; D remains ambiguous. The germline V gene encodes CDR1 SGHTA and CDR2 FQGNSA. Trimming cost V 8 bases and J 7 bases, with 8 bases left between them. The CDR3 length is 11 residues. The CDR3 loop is CASRRGGELFF. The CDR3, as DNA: TGTGCCAGCCGACGAGGCGGGGAGCTGTTTTTT.

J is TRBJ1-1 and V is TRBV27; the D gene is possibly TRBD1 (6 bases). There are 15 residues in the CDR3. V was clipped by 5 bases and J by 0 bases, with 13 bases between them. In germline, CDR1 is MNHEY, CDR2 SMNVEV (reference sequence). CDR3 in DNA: TGTGCCAGCAGTGCCCTACAGGGCCTGAACACTGAAGCTTTCTTT. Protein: CASSALQGLNTEAFF.

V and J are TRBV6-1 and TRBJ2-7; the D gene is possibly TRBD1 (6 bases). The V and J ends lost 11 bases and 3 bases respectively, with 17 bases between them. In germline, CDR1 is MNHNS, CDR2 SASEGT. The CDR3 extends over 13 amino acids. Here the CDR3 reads CAVGGRNDYEQYF. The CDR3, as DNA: TGTGCCGTAGGGGGACGTAACGACTACGAGCAGTACTTC.